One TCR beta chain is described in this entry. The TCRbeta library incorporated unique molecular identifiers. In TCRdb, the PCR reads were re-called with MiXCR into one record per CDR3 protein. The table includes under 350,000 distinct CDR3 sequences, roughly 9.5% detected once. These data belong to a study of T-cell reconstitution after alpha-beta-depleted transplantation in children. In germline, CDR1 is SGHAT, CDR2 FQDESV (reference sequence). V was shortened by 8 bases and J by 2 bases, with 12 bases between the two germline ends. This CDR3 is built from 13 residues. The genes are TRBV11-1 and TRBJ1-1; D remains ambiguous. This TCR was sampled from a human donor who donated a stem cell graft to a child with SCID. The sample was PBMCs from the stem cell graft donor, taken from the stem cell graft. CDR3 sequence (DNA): TGTGCCAGCCGATTAACTTTTAACACTGAAGCTTTCTTT. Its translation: CASRLTFNTEAFF.